This T cell receptor (beta chain) was sequenced for a study of CD8+ T cells in alopecia areata. Study-level information: Patients in the treated group were given tofacitinib by mouth, 5 to 10 mg twice a day.

Study-wide findings and caveats: The study found higher clonality in lesional than normal scalp, especially in alopecia totalis/universalis. TCR sharing across patients was less clear than in mice, possibly HLA-related.

It was from alopecia areata patients that lesional scalp punch biopsies and peripheral blood were collected. Extracted RNA was reverse transcribed, and the resulting cDNA served as sequencing template. Sequenced by immunoSEQ multiplex PCR; TCRdb stores in-frame clones only, minus some. The data contain under 250,000 clones, approximately 52% of them singletons. In the case of this clone: Its antigen is not known.

V lost 5 bases and J lost 8, with 12 bases in between. Germline loops: CDR1 WSHSY, CDR2 SAAADI. CDR3 length equals 12 residues. This chain uses TRBV10-2 with TRBJ1-2; no definite D call. The starting material was CD4+ T cells sorted from blood, obtained at week 0. This TCR came from a human donor with alopecia areata. CDR3 sequence (DNA): TGCGCCAGCAGTCCAGAGGTCTCGGGCTACACCTTC. Translation: CASSPEVSGYTF.